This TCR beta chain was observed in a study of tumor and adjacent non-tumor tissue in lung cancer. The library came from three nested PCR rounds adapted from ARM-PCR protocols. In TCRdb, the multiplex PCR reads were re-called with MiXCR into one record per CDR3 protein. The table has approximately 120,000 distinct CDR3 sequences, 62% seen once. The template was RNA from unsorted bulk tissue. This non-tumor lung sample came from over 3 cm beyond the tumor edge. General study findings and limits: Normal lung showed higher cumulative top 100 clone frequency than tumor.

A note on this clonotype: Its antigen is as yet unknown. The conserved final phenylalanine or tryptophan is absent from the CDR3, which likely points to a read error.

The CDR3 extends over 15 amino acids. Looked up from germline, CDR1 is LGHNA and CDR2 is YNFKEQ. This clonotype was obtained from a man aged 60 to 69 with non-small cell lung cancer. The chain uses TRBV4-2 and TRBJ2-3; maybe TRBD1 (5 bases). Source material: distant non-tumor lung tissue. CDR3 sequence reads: CVSTSTTVITDTQYS. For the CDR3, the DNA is TGTGTCAGCACCTCCACGACAGTCATCACAGATACGCAGTATTCT.